These 20 T cell receptor beta chains were all obtained from the same sample, sequenced in a study of lymphopenia after photon versus proton radiotherapy. The assay was immunoSEQ multiplex PCR, and TCRdb's table has in-frame clones only and misses some. The sample lists around 150,000 clones, about 88% occurring once. Material: peripheral blood, obtained from a patient treated with photon-based radiotherapy. These TCRs come from a middle-aged man with gastric cancer.

The chain has TRBV7-9 and TRBJ1-2, with D possibly matching TRBD1 (5 bases). The V end was cut by 8 bases, the J end by 1 base, with 17 bases between. The CDR3 totals 15 residues. The germline CDR1 and CDR2 sequences are SEHNR and FQNEAQ (reference sequence). CDR3 protein: CASLRQAGNNYGYTF. CDR3 DNA: TGTGCCAGCCTAAGGCAGGCAGGGAATAACTATGGCTACACCTTC. The whole variable domain, filled in from reference TRBV7-9 and TRBJ1-2, reads DTGVSQNPRHKITKRGQNVTFRCDPISEHNRLYWYRQTLGQGPEFLTYFQNEAQLEKSRLLSDRFSAERPKGSFSTLEIQRTEQGDSAMYLCASLRQAGNNYGYTFGSGTRLTVV.

The genes are TRBV5-1 and TRBJ2-3; D is possibly TRBD1 (5 bases). Trimming left V 6 bases short and J 0 bases short, with 11 bases between. Germline V lookup: CDR1 SGHRS, CDR2 YFSETQ. The CDR3 extends over 14 amino acids. The CDR3 bases are TGCGCCAGCAAAAATCAGGGCAGCACAGATACGCAGTATTTT. Protein product: CASKNQGSTDTQYF.

This chain connects TRBV7-2 to TRBJ1-4; 7 bases map to TRBD1. The V gene's germline CDR1 is SGHTA and CDR2 FQGNSA. Trimming at V came to 5 bases and at J to 8 bases, leaving 11 bases not matched to a gene. This CDR3 is 15 amino acids long. The CDR3 protein is CASSQTGTVGEKLFF. DNA of the CDR3: TGTGCCAGCAGCCAGACCGGGACAGTAGGGGAAAAACTGTTTTTT.

This clone was detected a few times. The chain joins TRBV10-3 to TRBJ2-7; 12 bases align to TRBD2. The CDR3 spans 15 residues. J lost 1 base, V lost 4 bases, and 2 bases had no gene match. The germline CDR1 and CDR2 sequences are ENHRY and SYGVKD. This CDR3 is CAISGTSGISYEQYF. CDR3 nucleotide sequence: TGTGCCATCAGTGGGACTAGCGGGATTTCCTACGAGCAGTACTTC.

The rearrangement uses TRBV7-2 and TRBJ2-7; D is perhaps TRBD2 (6 bases). Germline V lookup: CDR1 SGHTA, CDR2 FQGNSA. The V end was cut by 3 bases, the J end by 1 base, with 13 bases between. The CDR3 runs 15 residues. CDR3 DNA: TGTGCCAGCAGCTTTGGGGGAGGCGGGTCCTACGAGCAGTACTTC. Translation: CASSFGGGGSYEQYF. The entire variable domain, with the rest obtained from reference TRBV7-2 and TRBJ2-7, is as follows: GAGVSQSPSNKVTEKGKDVELRCDPISGHTALYWYRQSLGQGLEFLIYFQGNSAPDKSGLPSDRFSAERTGGSVSTLTIQRTQQEDSAVYLCASSFGGGGSYEQYFGPGTRLTVT.

The V and J genes are TRBV10-1 and TRBJ2-5, with 7 positions matching TRBD1. V was clipped by 6 bases and J by 5 bases; unmatched bases: 6. Germline CDR1 reads WNHNN; CDR2 reads SYGVQD (reference sequence). The CDR3 runs to 13 residues. CDR3 amino acids: CASSPDRAETQYF. Here the CDR3 DNA reads TGCGCCAGCAGCCCCGACAGGGCGGAGACCCAGTACTTC.

The chain couples TRBV27 to TRBJ1-1; D is ambiguous. Germline CDR1 reads MNHEY; CDR2 reads SMNVEV (reference sequence). This CDR3 has 13 amino acids. The V end lost 4 bases, the J end lost 4 bases, and 10 bases lay between the germline ends. CDR3 nucleotides: TGTGCCAGCAGTTCAGGAGTGAGCACTGAAGCTTTCTTT. It yields the protein CASSSGVSTEAFF.

This rearrangement joins TRBV7-9 to TRBJ1-2, with D possibly matching TRBD1 (5 bases). The CDR3 has 13 residues. The V and J ends lost 11 bases and 2 bases respectively, with 15 bases between them. Per germline, CDR1 SEHNR and CDR2 FQNEAQ (reference sequence). CDR3 bases: TGTGCCCTCTCACGGGACGGAAACTATGGCTACACCTTC. It specifies CALSRDGNYGYTF.

The chain links TRBV7-9 to TRBJ1-1, with D unclear. Per the germline V gene, CDR1 is SEHNR and CDR2 is FQNEAQ (reference sequence). The V and J ends lost 1 base and 3 bases respectively, with 9 bases between them. The CDR3 length is 14 residues. CDR3 DNA sequence: TGTGCCAGCAGCTTAGAGGGTCCGTACACTGAAGCTTTCTTT. Protein product: CASSLEGPYTEAFF. The full variable domain, rest sourced from reference TRBV7-9 and TRBJ1-1, is DTGVSQNPRHKITKRGQNVTFRCDPISEHNRLYWYRQTLGQGPEFLTYFQNEAQLEKSRLLSDRFSAERPKGSFSTLEIQRTEQGDSAMYLCASSLEGPYTEAFFGQGTRLTVV.

V and J are TRBV11-3 and TRBJ2-2, with D possibly TRBD2 on 5 matching bases. The CDR3 consists of 13 residues. Per the germline V gene, CDR1 is SGHNT and CDR2 is YENEEA. V was trimmed by 3 bases and J by 6 bases, leaving 8 bases between them. The CDR3 DNA sequence: TGTGCCAGCAGCTTGAGGGCGGCCGGGGAGCTGTTTTTT. It translates to CASSLRAAGELFF.

This chain connects TRBV7-2 to TRBJ2-5; D is unresolved. The CDR3 length is 14 residues. Germline-derived CDR1 and CDR2 are SGHTA and FQGNSA. Trimming took off 5 bases at V and 2 bases at J, with 12 bases between the two ends. CDR3 sequence reads: CASSLGTRQETQYF. The CDR3 bases are TGTGCCAGCAGCCTTGGTACAAGGCAAGAGACCCAGTACTTC.

This rearrangement joins TRBV19 to TRBJ2-1; 7 positions match TRBD2. Unmatched junction bases numbered 18, after V lost 7 bases and J lost 9 bases. CDR1 is LNHDA and CDR2 is SQIVND in the germline V gene (reference sequence). The CDR3 has 16 amino acids. The CDR3 loop reads CASMAAGGRAQFEQFF. CDR3 DNA: TGTGCCAGTATGGCCGCTGGGGGGAGGGCCCAATTTGAGCAGTTCTTC.

V is TRBV11-1 and J is TRBJ2-7, with D perhaps being TRBD1 or TRBD2 (6 bases each). Trimming pared 2 bases from V and 2 bases from J, leaving 16 bases between. The germline V gene has CDR1 SGHAT and CDR2 FQDESV (reference sequence). This CDR3 is 16 amino acids long. CDR3 DNA: TGTGCCAGCAGCTTACCTCGGGAAGGGGGGACCTACGAGCAGTACTTC. This gives the protein CASSLPREGGTYEQYF.

This clone was observed a single time. The chain joins TRBV4-1 to TRBJ2-1; D not resolved. Per the germline V gene, CDR1 is MGHRA and CDR2 is YSYEKL. CDR3 size: 16 residues. Trimming shortened V by 3 bases and J by 4 bases, and 16 bases separated the two germline ends. The CDR3 DNA follows: TGCGCCAGCAGCCATGAACTAAGTGACTCTTACAATGAGCAGTTCTTC. Amino acids: CASSHELSDSYNEQFF.

The J gene is TRBJ2-1, the V gene TRBV27, with D possibly being TRBD2 (5 bases). V gave up 4 bases and J gave up 4 bases, with 20 bases separating them. This CDR3 has 17 residues. Looked up from germline, CDR1 is MNHEY and CDR2 is SMNVEV (reference sequence). CDR3 region: CASSSYRGSPAYNEQFF. CDR3 nucleotide sequence: TGTGCCAGCAGTTCGTATCGGGGTTCCCCCGCTTACAATGAGCAGTTCTTC.

The chain joins TRBV2 to TRBJ2-7; 8 bases agree with TRBD2. V shed 2 bases and J 3 bases; nucleotides not matched to a gene: 6. CDR1 is SNHLY, CDR2 FYNNEI, per germline. The length of the CDR3 is 15 residues. CDR3 amino acids: CASSERSAGVYEQYF. For the CDR3, the DNA is TGTGCCAGCAGTGAACGGTCAGCGGGGGTCTACGAGCAGTACTTC.

On this clone itself: Other DNA sequences in this sample translate to the same CDR3. The DNA for the CDR3 is TGTGCCAGCAGTCCGACGGGACTTTACGAGCAGTACTTC. Translation: CASSPTGLYEQYF. The rearrangement links TRBV27 to TRBJ2-7; TRBD2 is a possible D gene (6 bases). This CDR3 has 13 residues. V lost 5 bases, J lost 4 bases, and 12 bases lay in between. CDR1 is MNHEY, CDR2 SMNVEV, per germline (reference sequence).

CDR3 coding DNA: TGTGCCAGCAGCATTCCCCGACAGAGCAACTATGGCTACACCTTC. It specifies CASSIPRQSNYGYTF. The chain joins TRBV21-1 to TRBJ1-2; the D call of TRBD1 is as the table states it, not checked on the DNA. TRBV21-1 is a documented pseudogene. CDR3 length: 15 amino acids.

V gene TRBV7-8 combines with J gene TRBJ2-7; a weak D match, TRBD2 (6 bases). The germline V gene encodes CDR1 SGHVS and CDR2 FQNEAQ. This CDR3 has 13 amino acids. Trimming took 8 bases from V and 3 from J, leaving 14 bases between them. The chain's CDR3 is CASARTRDYEQYF. In DNA, the CDR3 is TGTGCCAGCGCCCGAACGCGGGACTACGAGCAGTACTTC.

The sample holds one count of this clone. Other DNA sequences in this sample translate to the same CDR3. The rearrangement links TRBV5-4 to TRBJ2-7, with 11 bases matching TRBD2. Trimming at V came to 4 bases and at J to 2 bases, leaving 5 bases not matched to a gene. In germline, CDR1 is SGHNT, CDR2 YYREEE (reference sequence). This CDR3 has 15 residues. The CDR3 nucleotides read TGTGCCAGCAGCCCCTTAGCGGGAGGGGCCTACGAGCAGTACTTC. Its protein is CASSPLAGGAYEQYF.